This T cell receptor (beta chain) derives from a study of T cell clonality in common variable immunodeficiency. Study results and limitations: The cause of increased CVID clonality remains unclear without subpopulation sequencing. Reportedly, TCR beta sequences from common variable immunodeficiency showed fewer deletions and N-nucleotide insertions. Fewer TCRbeta clones were shared among CVID subjects than controls.

This clone was detected many times. Its antigen is not known. The read terminates 3 residues before the CDR3 end, so the remaining end is supplied by the germline J gene. The CDR3 totals 15 residues. CDR1 SGHDT and CDR2 YYEEEE come from the germline V gene. Trimming at V came to 0 bases and at J to 6 bases, leaving 8 bases not matched to a gene. No CVID subject was ill or on immunomodulatory drugs when sampled. Libraries were prepared by immunoSEQ multiplex PCR; TCRdb keeps only in-frame clonotypes and omits some of them. Recorded here are 25,000 to 35,000 clones, none singletons. The V call is TRBV5-6, the J call TRBJ1-2, with TRBD1 matching over 7 bases. Sequencing was done on a sample of peripheral blood mononuclear cells. The receptor's source is a human donor with common variable immunodeficiency. The sequenced CDR3 bases are TGTGCCAGCAGCTTGGAGAGTTCAGGGGGAAATGGC. It specifies CASSLESSGGNG. The CDR3 in full is CASSLESSGGNGYTF. The entire variable domain, with the rest obtained from reference TRBV5-6 and TRBJ1-2, is as follows: DAGVTQSPTHLIKTRGQQVTLRCSPKSGHDTVSWYQQALGQGPQFIFQYYEEEERQRGNFPDRFSGHQFPNYSSELNVNALLLGDSALYLCASSLESSGGNGYTFGSGTRLTVV.